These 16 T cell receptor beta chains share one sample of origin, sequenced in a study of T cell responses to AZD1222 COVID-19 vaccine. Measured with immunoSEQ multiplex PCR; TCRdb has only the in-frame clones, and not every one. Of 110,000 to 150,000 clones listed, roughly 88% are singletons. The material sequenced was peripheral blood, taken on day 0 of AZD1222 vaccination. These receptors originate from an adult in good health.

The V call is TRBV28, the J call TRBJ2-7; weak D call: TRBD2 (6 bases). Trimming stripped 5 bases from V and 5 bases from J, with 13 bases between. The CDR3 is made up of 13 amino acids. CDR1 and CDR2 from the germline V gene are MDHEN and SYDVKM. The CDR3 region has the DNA TGTGCCAGCAGTCCCCCGCGGACTAACGAGCAGTACTTC. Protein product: CASSPPRTNEQYF.

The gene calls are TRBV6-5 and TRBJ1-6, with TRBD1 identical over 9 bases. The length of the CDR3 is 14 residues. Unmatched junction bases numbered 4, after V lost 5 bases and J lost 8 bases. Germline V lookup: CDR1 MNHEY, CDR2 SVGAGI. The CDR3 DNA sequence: TGTGCCAGCAGTCCTACAGGGGGCGATTCACCCCTCCACTTT. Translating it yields CASSPTGGDSPLHF.

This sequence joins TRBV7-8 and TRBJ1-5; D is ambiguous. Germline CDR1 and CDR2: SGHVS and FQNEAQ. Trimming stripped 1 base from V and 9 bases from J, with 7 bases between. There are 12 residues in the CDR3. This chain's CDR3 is CASSLDRGPQHF. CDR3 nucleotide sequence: TGTGCCAGCAGCTTAGATCGGGGGCCCCAGCATTTT. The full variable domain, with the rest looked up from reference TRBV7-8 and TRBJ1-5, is GAGVSQSPRYKVAKRGQDVALRCDPISGHVSLFWYQQALGQGPEFLTYFQNEAQLDKSGLPSDRFFAERPEGSVSTLKIQRTQQEDSAVYLCASSLDRGPQHFGDGTRLSIL.

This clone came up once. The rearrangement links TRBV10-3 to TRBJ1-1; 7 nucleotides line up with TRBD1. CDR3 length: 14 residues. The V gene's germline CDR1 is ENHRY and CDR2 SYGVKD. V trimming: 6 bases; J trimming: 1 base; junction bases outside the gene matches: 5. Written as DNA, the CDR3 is TGTGCCATCAGGCCGGGACAGAGGAACACTGAAGCTTTCTTT. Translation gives CAIRPGQRNTEAFF.

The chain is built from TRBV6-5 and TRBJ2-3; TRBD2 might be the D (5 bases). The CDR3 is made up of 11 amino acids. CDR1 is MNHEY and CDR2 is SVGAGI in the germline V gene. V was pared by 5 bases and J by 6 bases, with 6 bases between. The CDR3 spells CASSTGDTQYF. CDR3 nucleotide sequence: TGTGCCAGCAGTACGGGGGATACGCAGTATTTT.

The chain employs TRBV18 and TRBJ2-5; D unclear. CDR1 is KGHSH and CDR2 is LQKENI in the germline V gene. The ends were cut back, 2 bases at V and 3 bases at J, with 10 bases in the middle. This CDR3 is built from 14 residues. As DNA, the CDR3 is TGTGCCAGCTCACCATATGGTCCCGAAGAGACCCAGTACTTC. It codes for CASSPYGPEETQYF.

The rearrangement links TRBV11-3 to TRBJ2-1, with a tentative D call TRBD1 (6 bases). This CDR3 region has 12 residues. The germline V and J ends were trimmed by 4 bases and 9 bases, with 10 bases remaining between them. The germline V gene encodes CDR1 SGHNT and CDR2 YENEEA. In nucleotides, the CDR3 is TGTGCCAGCAGCTCCACAGGGAGTGAGCAGTTCTTC. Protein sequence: CASSSTGSEQFF.

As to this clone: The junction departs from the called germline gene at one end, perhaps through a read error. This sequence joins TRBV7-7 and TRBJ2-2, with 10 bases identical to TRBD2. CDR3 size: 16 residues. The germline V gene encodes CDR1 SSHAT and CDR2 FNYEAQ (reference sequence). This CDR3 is CASSPSSGSRAGELFF. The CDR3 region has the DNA TGTGCTAGCAGCCCCTCTAGCGGGAGTAGGGCCGGGGAGCTGTTTTTT.

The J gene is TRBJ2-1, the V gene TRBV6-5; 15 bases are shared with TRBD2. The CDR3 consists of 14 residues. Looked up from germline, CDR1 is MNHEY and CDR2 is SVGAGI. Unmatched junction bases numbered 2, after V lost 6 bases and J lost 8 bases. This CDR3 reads CASRGLAGGYEQFF. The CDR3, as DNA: TGTGCCAGCAGGGGACTAGCGGGAGGCTATGAGCAGTTCTTC.

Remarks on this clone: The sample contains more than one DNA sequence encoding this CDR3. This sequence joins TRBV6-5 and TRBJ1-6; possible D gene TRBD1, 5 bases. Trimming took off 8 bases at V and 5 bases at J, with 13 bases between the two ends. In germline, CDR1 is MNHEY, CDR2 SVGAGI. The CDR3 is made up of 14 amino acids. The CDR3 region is CASGRQGDNSPLHF. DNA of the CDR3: TGTGCCAGCGGACGCCAGGGAGATAATTCACCCCTCCACTTT.

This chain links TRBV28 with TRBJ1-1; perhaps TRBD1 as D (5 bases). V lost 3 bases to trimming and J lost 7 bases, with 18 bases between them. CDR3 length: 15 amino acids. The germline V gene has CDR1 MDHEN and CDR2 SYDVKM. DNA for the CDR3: TGTGCCAGCAGTTTGTATGGGGGATGGACGGATGAAGCTTTCTTT. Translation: CASSLYGGWTDEAFF.

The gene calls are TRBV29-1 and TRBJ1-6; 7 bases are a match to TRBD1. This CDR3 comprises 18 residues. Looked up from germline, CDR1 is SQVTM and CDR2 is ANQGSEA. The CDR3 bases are TGCGGCGGGACGGGGGGGTTACAGGGGTTTTCCTATAATTCACCCCTCCACTTT. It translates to CGGTGGLQGFSYNSPLHF.

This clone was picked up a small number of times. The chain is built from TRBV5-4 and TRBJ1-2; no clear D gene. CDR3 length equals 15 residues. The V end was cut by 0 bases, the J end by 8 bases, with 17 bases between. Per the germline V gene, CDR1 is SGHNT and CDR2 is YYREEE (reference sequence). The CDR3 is CASSLEFAGSEGYTF. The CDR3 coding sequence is TGTGCCAGCAGCTTGGAATTCGCAGGCTCGGAGGGCTACACCTTC.

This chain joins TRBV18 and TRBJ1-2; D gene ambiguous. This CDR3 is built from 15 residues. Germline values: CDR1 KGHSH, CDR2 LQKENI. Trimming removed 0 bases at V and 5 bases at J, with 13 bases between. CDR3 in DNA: TGTGCCAGCTCACCACCTTCATCGCTGGGGTATGGCTACACCTTC. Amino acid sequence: CASSPPSSLGYGYTF.

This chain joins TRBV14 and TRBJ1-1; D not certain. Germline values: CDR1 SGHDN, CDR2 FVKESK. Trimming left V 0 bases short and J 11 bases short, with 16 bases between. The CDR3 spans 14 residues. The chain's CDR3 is CASSQERAAPRAFF. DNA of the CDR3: TGTGCCAGCAGCCAAGAAAGGGCGGCGCCGAGGGCTTTCTTT.

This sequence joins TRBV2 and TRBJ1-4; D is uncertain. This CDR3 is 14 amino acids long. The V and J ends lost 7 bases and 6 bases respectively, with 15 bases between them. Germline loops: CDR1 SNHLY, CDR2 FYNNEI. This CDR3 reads CASTGMGSHEKLFF. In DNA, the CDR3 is TGTGCCAGCACGGGTATGGGGTCACATGAAAAACTGTTTTTT.